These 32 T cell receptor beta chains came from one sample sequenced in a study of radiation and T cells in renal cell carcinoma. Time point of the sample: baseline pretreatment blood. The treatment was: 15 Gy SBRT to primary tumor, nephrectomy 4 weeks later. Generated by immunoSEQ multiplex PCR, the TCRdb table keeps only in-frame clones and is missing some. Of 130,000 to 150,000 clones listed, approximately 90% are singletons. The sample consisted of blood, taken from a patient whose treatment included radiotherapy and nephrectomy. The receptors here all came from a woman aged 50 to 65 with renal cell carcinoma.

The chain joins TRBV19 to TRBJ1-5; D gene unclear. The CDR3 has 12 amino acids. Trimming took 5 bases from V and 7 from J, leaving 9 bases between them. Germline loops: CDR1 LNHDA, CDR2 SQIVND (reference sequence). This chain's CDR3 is CASSVGWQPQHF. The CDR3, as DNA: TGTGCCAGTAGTGTTGGGTGGCAGCCCCAGCATTTT.

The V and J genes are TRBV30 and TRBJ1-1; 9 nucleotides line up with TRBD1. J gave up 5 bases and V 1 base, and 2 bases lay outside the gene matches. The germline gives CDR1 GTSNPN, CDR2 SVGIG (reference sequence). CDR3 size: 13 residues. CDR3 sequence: CAWSGTGVTEAFF. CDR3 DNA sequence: TGTGCCTGGAGTGGGACAGGGGTGACTGAAGCTTTCTTT.

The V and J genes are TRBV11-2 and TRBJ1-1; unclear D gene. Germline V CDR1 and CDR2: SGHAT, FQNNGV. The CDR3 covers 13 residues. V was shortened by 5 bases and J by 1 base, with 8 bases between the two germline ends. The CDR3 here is CASSLQPNTEAFF. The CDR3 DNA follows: TGTGCCAGCAGCCTACAACCGAACACTGAAGCTTTCTTT. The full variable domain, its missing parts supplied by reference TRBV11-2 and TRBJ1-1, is EAGVAQSPRYKIIEKRQSVAFWCNPISGHATLYWYQQILGQGPKLLIQFQNNGVVDDSQLPKDRFSAERLKGVDSTLKIQPAKLEDSAVYLCASSLQPNTEAFFGQGTRLTVV.

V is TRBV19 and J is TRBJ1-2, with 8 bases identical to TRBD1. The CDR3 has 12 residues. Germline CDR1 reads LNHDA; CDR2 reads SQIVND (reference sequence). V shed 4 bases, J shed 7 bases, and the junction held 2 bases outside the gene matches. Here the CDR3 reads CASSSRGLGYTF. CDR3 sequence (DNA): TGTGCCAGTAGTAGCAGGGGGCTTGGCTACACCTTC.

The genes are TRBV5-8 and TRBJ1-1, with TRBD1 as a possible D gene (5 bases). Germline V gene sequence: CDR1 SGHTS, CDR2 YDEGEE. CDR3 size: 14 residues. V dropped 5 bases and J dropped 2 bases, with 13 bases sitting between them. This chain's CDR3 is CASSRDRLNTEAFF. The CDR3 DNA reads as TGTGCCAGCAGTAGAGACAGACTAAACACTGAAGCTTTCTTT.

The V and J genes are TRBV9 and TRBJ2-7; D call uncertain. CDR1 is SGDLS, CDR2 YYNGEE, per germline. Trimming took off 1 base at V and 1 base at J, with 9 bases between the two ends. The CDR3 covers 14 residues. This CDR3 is CASSVLGTSYEQYF. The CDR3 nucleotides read TGTGCCAGCAGCGTACTGGGCACTTCCTACGAGCAGTACTTC. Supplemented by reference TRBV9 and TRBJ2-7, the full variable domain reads DSGVTQTPKHLITATGQRVTLRCSPRSGDLSVYWYQQSLDQGLQFLIQYYNGEERAKGNILERFSAQQFPDLHSELNLSSLELGDSALYFCASSVLGTSYEQYFGPGTRLTVT.

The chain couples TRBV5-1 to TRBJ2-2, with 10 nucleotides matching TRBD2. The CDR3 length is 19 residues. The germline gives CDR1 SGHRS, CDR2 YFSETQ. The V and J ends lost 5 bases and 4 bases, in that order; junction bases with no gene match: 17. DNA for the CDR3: TGCGCCAGCAGAAGGGACGCCGCCTTTAGCGGGGGGCGCACCGGGGAGCTGTTTTTT. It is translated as CASRRDAAFSGGRTGELFF.

The CDR3: CASSVAPMGDGNTIYF. CDR3 bases: TGTGCCAGCAGCGTAGCTCCAATGGGAGACGGAAACACCATATATTTT. This chain joins TRBV9 and TRBJ1-3; the D is unclear. Germline loops: CDR1 SGDLS, CDR2 YYNGEE. V was shortened by 0 bases and J by 4 bases, with 14 bases between the two germline ends. The CDR3 extends over 16 amino acids.

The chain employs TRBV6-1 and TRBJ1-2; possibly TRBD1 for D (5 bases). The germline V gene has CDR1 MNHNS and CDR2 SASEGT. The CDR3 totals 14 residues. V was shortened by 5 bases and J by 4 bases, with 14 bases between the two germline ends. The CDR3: CASSRPGGSYGYTF. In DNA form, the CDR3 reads TGTGCCAGCAGTCGTCCGGGGGGGTCCTATGGCTACACCTTC.

The CDR3 DNA reads TGTGCCAGCAGTACAGGGGGCTGGACTGAAGCTTTCTTT. This gives the protein CASSTGGWTEAFF. This chain links TRBV25-1 with TRBJ1-1; the match to TRBD1 covers 9 bases. The ends lost 5 bases at V and 5 bases at J; junction bases unmatched: 3. The CDR3 runs 13 residues. Germline V gene sequence: CDR1 MGHDK, CDR2 SYGVNS.

The CDR3 loop is CASSYSNIEGNGYTF. For the CDR3, the DNA is TGTGCCAGCAGTTACTCGAATATCGAGGGGAATGGCTACACCTTC. This chain connects TRBV6-6 to TRBJ1-2, with a possible D match to TRBD1 (5 bases). V was trimmed by 0 bases and J by 6 bases, leaving 14 bases between them. The CDR3 extends over 15 amino acids. The germline CDR1 and CDR2 sequences are MNHNY and SVGAGI (reference sequence).

DNA for the CDR3: TGTGCCAGCAGCGTGGGACTTACATGGCATGAGCAGTTCTTC. This encodes CASSVGLTWHEQFF. This chain joins TRBV5-6 and TRBJ2-1; D is possibly TRBD2 (6 bases). The CDR3 has 14 residues. Deletions cut 4 bases from V and 8 bases from J, with 16 bases between. Germline assignment: CDR1 SGHDT and CDR2 YYEEEE.

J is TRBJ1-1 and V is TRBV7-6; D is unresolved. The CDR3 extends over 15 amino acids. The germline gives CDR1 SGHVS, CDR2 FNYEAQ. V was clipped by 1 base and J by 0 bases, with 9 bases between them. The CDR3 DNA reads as TGTGCCAGCAGCTTAGAGGTAAACGTGAACACTGAAGCTTTCTTT. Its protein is CASSLEVNVNTEAFF. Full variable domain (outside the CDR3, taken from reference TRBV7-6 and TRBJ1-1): GAGVSQSPRYKVTKRGQDVALRCDPISGHVSLYWYRQALGQGPEFLTYFNYEAQQDKSGLPNDRFSAERPEGSISTLTIQRTEQRDSAMYRCASSLEVNVNTEAFFGQGTRLTVV.

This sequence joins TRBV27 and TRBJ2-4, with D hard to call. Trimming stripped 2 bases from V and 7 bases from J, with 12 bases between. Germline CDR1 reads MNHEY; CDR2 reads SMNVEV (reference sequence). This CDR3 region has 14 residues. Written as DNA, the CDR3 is TGTGCCAGCAGTTTAGGGCCCCGAAATAACATTCAGTACTTC. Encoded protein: CASSLGPRNNIQYF.

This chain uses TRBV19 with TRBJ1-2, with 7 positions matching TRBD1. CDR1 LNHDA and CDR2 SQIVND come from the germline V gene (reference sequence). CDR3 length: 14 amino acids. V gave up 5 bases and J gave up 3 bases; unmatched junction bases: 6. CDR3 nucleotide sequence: TGTGCCAGTAGTGAGCAGGGGGACGACTATGGCTACACCTTC. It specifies CASSEQGDDYGYTF.

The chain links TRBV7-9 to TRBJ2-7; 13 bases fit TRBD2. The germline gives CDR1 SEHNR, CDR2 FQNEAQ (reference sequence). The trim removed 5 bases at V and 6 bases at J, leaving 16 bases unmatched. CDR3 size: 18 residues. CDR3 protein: CASSQTTSGGAPRFEQYF. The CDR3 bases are TGTGCCAGCAGCCAAACAACTAGCGGGGGGGCTCCCAGATTCGAGCAGTACTTC.

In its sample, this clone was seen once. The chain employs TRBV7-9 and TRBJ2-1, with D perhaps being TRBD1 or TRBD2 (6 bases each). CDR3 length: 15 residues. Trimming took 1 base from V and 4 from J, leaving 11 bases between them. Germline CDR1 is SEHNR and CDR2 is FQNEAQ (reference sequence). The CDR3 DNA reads TGTGCCAGCAGCTTAGAGGGGGGATCGTACAATGAGCAGTTCTTC. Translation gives CASSLEGGSYNEQFF.

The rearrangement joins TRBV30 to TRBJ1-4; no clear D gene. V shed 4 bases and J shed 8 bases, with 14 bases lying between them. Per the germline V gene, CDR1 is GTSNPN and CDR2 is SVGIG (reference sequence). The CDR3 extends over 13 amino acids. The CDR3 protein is CAWTWLWWEKLFF. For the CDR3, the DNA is TGTGCCTGGACATGGTTATGGTGGGAAAAACTGTTTTTT.

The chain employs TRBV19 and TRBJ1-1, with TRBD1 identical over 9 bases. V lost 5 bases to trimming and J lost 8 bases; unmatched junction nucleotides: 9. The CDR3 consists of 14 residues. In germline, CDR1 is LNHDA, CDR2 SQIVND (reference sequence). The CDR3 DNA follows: TGTGCCAGTAGTCCCGGGACAGGGAGCCGAGAAGCTTTCTTT. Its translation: CASSPGTGSREAFF.

The CDR3: CAKYSNQPQHF. The CDR3, as DNA: TGTGCCAAGTATAGCAATCAGCCCCAGCATTTT. The chain carries TRBV27 and TRBJ1-5; no definite D call. The germline V gene has CDR1 MNHEY and CDR2 SMNVEV (reference sequence). This CDR3 is built from 11 residues. V was clipped by 10 bases and J by 0 bases, with 4 bases between them.

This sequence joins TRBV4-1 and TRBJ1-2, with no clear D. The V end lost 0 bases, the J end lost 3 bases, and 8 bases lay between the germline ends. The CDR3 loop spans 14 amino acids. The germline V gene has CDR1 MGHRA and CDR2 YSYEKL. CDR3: CASSQDTEDYGYTF. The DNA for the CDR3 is TGCGCCAGCAGCCAAGATACAGAGGACTATGGCTACACCTTC.

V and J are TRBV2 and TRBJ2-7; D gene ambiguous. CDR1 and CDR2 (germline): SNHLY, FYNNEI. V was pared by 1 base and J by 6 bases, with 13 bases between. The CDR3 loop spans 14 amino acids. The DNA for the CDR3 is TGTGCCAGCAGTGAAGGGGGTCAGGCAGGCGAGCAGTACTTC. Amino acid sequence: CASSEGGQAGEQYF.

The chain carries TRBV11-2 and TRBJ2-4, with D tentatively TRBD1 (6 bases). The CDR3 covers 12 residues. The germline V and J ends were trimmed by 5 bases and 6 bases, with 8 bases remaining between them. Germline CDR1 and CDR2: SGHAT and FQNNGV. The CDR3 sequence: CASSRDTNIQYF. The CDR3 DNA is TGTGCCAGCAGCCGGGACACAAACATTCAGTACTTC.

In DNA form, the CDR3 reads TGTGCCAGCAGTGAAGTTATCGGGACAAGCTCAAATGAGCAGTTCTTC. Its translation: CASSEVIGTSSNEQFF. The chain has TRBV6-1 and TRBJ2-1; D may be TRBD1 (6 bases). The CDR3 consists of 16 residues. V lost 1 base to trimming and J lost 7 bases, with 17 bases between them. CDR1 is MNHNS and CDR2 is SASEGT in the germline V gene.

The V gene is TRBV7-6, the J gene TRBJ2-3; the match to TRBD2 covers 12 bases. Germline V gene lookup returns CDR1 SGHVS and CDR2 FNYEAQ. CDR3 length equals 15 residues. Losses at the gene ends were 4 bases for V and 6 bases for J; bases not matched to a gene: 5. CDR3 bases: TGTGCCAGCAGCTCTAGCGGGGGGGCCCGGGATACGCAGTATTTT. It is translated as CASSSSGGARDTQYF.

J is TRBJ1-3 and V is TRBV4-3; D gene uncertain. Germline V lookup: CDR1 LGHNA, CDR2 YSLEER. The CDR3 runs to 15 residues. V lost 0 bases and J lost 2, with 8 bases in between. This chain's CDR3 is CASSQDVSAGNTIYF. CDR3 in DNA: TGCGCCAGCAGCCAAGACGTCAGCGCTGGAAACACCATATATTTT.

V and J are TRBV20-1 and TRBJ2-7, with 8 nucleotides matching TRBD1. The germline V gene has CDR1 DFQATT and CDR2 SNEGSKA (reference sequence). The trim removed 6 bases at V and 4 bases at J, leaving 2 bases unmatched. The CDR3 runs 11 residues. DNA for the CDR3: TGCAGTGCCCGACAGGGGTACGAGCAGTACTTC. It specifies CSARQGYEQYF.

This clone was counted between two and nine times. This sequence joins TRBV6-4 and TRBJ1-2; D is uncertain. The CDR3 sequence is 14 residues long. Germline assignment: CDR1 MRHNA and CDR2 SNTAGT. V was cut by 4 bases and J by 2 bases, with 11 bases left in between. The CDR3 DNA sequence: TGTGCCAGCAGTGGAGGGTACAGCAACTATGGCTACACCTTC. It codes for CASSGGYSNYGYTF.

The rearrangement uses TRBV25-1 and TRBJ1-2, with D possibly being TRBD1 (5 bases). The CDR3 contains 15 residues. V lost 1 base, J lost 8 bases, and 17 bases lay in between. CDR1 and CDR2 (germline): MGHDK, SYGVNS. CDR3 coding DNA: TGTGCCAGCAGTGAATCTGGGCTGGGGGGACTGGGCTACACCTTC. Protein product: CASSESGLGGLGYTF.

The CDR3 DNA sequence: TGTGCCAGCAGCGTATTCGTCGGGGGCGTCACCGGGGAGCTGTTTTTT. Protein product: CASSVFVGGVTGELFF. The chain is built from TRBV9 and TRBJ2-2, with D tentatively TRBD1 or TRBD2 (6 bases each). V shed 1 base and J shed 4 bases, with 14 bases lying between them. The CDR3 contains 16 residues. The germline CDR1 and CDR2 sequences are SGDLS and YYNGEE.

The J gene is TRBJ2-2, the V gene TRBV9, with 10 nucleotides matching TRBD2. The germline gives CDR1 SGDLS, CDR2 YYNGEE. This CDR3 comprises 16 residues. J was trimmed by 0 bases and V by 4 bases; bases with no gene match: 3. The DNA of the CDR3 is TGTGCCAGCAGCTCAACTAGCGGGGCGAACACCGGGGAGCTGTTTTTT. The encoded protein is CASSSTSGANTGELFF.

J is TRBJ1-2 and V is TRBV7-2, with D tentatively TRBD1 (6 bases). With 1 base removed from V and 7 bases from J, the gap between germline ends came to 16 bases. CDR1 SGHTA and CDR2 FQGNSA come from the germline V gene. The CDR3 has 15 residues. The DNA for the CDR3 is TGTGCCAGCAGCTTAGACGTGAACAGGGTTTTTGGCTACACCTTC. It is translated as CASSLDVNRVFGYTF.